The 14 T cell receptor beta chains given below trace back to one sample, sequenced in a study of blood T cell repertoires in COVID-19. Method: immunoSEQ multiplex PCR; TCRdb's copy keeps in-frame clones and lacks some. This sample has some 230,000 clones, with approximately 80% found just once. Sequenced: PBMCs or T cells enriched from blood (not recorded which). Receptor source: a man in his forties or fifties who had recovered from COVID-19.

Here the CDR3 reads CASLPRRRDTEAFF. The CDR3 region has the DNA TGTGCCAGCCTCCCCCGGCGGCGAGACACTGAAGCTTTCTTT. The V call is TRBV19, the J call TRBJ1-1; the D is unclear. Germline V gene sequence: CDR1 LNHDA, CDR2 SQIVND (reference sequence). Trimming took 9 bases from V and 3 from J, leaving 17 bases between them. This CDR3 is built from 14 residues.

The chain has TRBV21-1 and TRBJ2-7; the table's D call TRBD1 went unverified against the DNA. TRBV21-1 is labeled a pseudogene. CDR3 length: 17 residues. The CDR3 sequence: CASSSHNGPAASYEQYF. The CDR3 DNA is TGTGCCAGCAGCTCTCACAATGGGCCAGCCGCCTCCTACGAGCAGTACTTC.

The chain is built from TRBV27 and TRBJ2-7; tentative D call: TRBD1 (6 bases). The CDR3 sequence is 13 residues long. V was cut by 3 bases and J by 4 bases, with 10 bases left in between. Looked up from germline, CDR1 is MNHEY and CDR2 is SMNVEV (reference sequence). Written as DNA, the CDR3 is TGTGCCAGCAGTTTGCAGGGGAAATACGAGCAGTACTTC. Encoded protein: CASSLQGKYEQYF.

The V and J genes are TRBV29-1 and TRBJ2-7; 9 bases are shared with TRBD1. The germline CDR1 and CDR2 sequences are SQVTM and ANQGSEA. There are 13 residues in the CDR3. Trimming at V came to 3 bases and at J to 6 bases, leaving 6 bases not matched to a gene. This chain's CDR3 is CSVEGTGSAEQYF. The CDR3 DNA sequence: TGCAGCGTTGAGGGGACAGGGAGCGCCGAGCAGTACTTC.

V is TRBV6-5 and J is TRBJ1-2; D is uncertain. CDR1 is MNHEY and CDR2 is SVGAGI in the germline V gene. Trimming removed 11 bases from V and 3 bases from J, with 16 bases in between. CDR3 length: 13 residues. CDR3 nucleotides: TGTGCCCATGAACGGGTCGGTGACTATGGCTACACCTTC. Encoded protein: CAHERVGDYGYTF.

The count of this clone is one. This chain joins TRBV29-1 and TRBJ2-7, with TRBD1 as a possible D gene (6 bases). This CDR3 is 14 amino acids long. V lost 4 bases, J lost 0 bases, and 13 bases lay in between. Germline CDR1 reads SQVTM; CDR2 reads ANQGSEA. The CDR3 region is CSVGAGQYSYEQYF. The CDR3 nucleotides read TGCAGCGTTGGGGCCGGACAGTACTCCTACGAGCAGTACTTC.

V and J are TRBV2 and TRBJ1-2, with a weak D call TRBD1 (6 bases). This CDR3 has 13 residues. Germline V gene lookup returns CDR1 SNHLY and CDR2 FYNNEI. Between the trimmed V and J ends, which lost 9 bases and 8 bases, there was a span of 19 bases. The CDR3 DNA is TGTGCCAGTACGGACAGTACTCAACTCGGCTACACCTTC. Its protein is CASTDSTQLGYTF.

This clone appeared a few times. This chain uses TRBV7-9 with TRBJ2-1; 7 bases map to TRBD2. The ends lost 3 bases at V and 2 bases at J; junction bases unmatched: 7. CDR1 SEHNR and CDR2 FQNEAQ come from the germline V gene (reference sequence). The CDR3 sequence is 16 residues long. CDR3 in DNA: TGTGCCAGCAGCTTCGAGCGGGGCGGTGCCTACAATGAGCAGTTCTTC. It is translated as CASSFERGGAYNEQFF.

This sequence joins TRBV3-1 (or the pseudogene TRBV3-2) and TRBJ2-3, with no clear D. Trimming removed 0 bases at V and 5 bases at J, with 9 bases between. This CDR3 spans 14 amino acids. Per the germline V gene, CDR1 is LGHDT and CDR2 is YNNKEL (reference sequence). This chain's CDR3 is CASSQDPGIDTQYF. The CDR3 nucleotides are TGTGCCAGCAGCCAAGATCCGGGTATAGATACGCAGTATTTT.

The sample holds one count of this clone. The V and J genes are TRBV3-1 (or the pseudogene TRBV3-2) and TRBJ1-2; D not resolved. The CDR3 totals 16 residues. From germline, CDR1 is LGHDT and CDR2 YNNKEL (reference sequence). Trimming took off 4 bases at V and 8 bases at J, with 23 bases between the two ends. The CDR3 DNA reads as TGTGCCAGCAGCCGAGAGGGTGAGATTCTCCGAGGCGGCTACACCTTC. It codes for CASSREGEILRGGYTF.

In this sample, this clone turned up a few times. The genes are TRBV27 and TRBJ1-2; possibly TRBD1 for D (5 bases). This CDR3 comprises 14 residues. Deletions cut 6 bases from V and 6 bases from J, with 17 bases between. Germline V gene data show CDR1 as MNHEY and CDR2 as SMNVEV (reference sequence). The CDR3 loop reads CASRRGTPNDGYTF. The CDR3 nucleotides are TGTGCCAGCAGGCGCGGGACGCCGAACGATGGCTACACCTTC.

The chain carries TRBV7-9 and TRBJ2-3; D uncertain. The CDR3 is 12 residues long. Germline V gene lookup returns CDR1 SEHNR and CDR2 FQNEAQ (reference sequence). Trimming left V 0 bases short and J 5 bases short, with 3 bases between. The CDR3 sequence: CASSLALDTQYF. The CDR3 nucleotides read TGTGCCAGCAGCTTAGCCCTAGATACGCAGTATTTT.

The chain recombines TRBV2 with TRBJ1-5, with D maybe TRBD1 (6 bases). From germline, CDR1 is SNHLY and CDR2 FYNNEI. Trimming removed 4 bases at V and 3 bases at J, with 13 bases between. This CDR3 spans 15 amino acids. The CDR3 reads CASSATGNANQPQHF. CDR3 sequence (DNA): TGTGCCAGCAGTGCCACAGGGAACGCCAATCAGCCCCAGCATTTT.

This chain joins TRBV2 and TRBJ1-1; perhaps TRBD1 as D (5 bases). In germline, CDR1 is SNHLY, CDR2 FYNNEI. The V gene lost 6 bases and the J gene lost 0 bases, with 14 bases spanning the gap. The CDR3 contains 15 residues. The CDR3 is CASSPGRGLNTEAFF. CDR3 in DNA: TGTGCCAGCAGCCCTGGGAGGGGACTGAACACTGAAGCTTTCTTT.